The T cell receptor beta chain described here comes from a study of vaccination and CD4 T cells after COVID-19. Study information: In the convalescent cohort, there were six males and four females, two of them Hispanic. Some control cultures received a CEFX pool, which served as the positive control. Others received an HIV-1 Nef pool or no peptide.

Overall study results and limits: Median SARS-CoV-2-reactive clonotype numbers went from around 19 to 38; this increase was not significant.

This CDR3 is 13 amino acids long. Germline V gene lookup returns CDR1 LNHNV and CDR2 YYDKDF (reference sequence). The ends lost 6 bases at V and 2 bases at J; junction bases unmatched: 3. In its sample, this clonotype was seen a few times. Its antigen is still unknown. Treatment reported: approximately nine-day PBMC culture with coronavirus spike peptide pools or control peptides (ViraFEST assay). The assay that was used to sequence DNA from cultured CD4+ T cells was the Oncomine TCR Beta short-read assay. It was from cultured CD4+ T cells that genomic DNA was extracted. A single record per CDR3 protein comes from TCRdb applying MiXCR to the PCR reads. Of about 17,000 distinct CDR3 sequences listed, 50% to 65% are singletons.

Material: CD4+ T cells from blood, cultured in vitro. The TCR sequence derives from a human donor who had recovered from COVID-19. V usage is TRBV15 and J usage is TRBJ2-7; the match to TRBD1 covers 8 bases. The CDR3 reads CATRYRGTYEQYF. The DNA of the CDR3 is TGTGCCACCAGGTACAGGGGGACCTACGAGCAGTACTTC. Using reference TRBV15 and TRBJ2-7 for the parts outside the CDR3, the full variable domain is DAMVIQNPRYQVTQFGKPVTLSCSQTLNHNVMYWYQQKSSQAPKLLFHYYDKDFNNEADTPDNFQSRRPNTSFCFLDIRSPGLGDTAMYLCATRYRGTYEQYFGPGTRLTVT.